This T cell receptor (beta chain) appears in the sequencing data of a study of T cell changes during pregnancy in multiple sclerosis. Looked up from germline, CDR1 is SEHNR and CDR2 is FQNEAQ (reference sequence). Trimming left V 5 bases short and J 3 bases short, with 11 bases between. CDR3 length: 13 residues. Using immunoSEQ multiplex PCR, the repertoire was profiled, and TCRdb retains in-frame clones only, with some absent. The table includes approximately 130,000 clones, about 96% detected once. The genes are TRBV7-9 and TRBJ2-7; perhaps TRBD2 as D (5 bases). Sample: peripheral blood, taken after pregnancy. The TCR comes from a female donor with multiple sclerosis, enrolled in a pregnancy study. In DNA form, the CDR3 reads TGTGCCAGCAGCCCGGGATCCAACTACGAGCAGTACTTC. Protein: CASSPGSNYEQYF. Using reference TRBV7-9 and TRBJ2-7 for the parts outside the CDR3, the full variable domain is DTGVSQNPRHKITKRGQNVTFRCDPISEHNRLYWYRQTLGQGPEFLTYFQNEAQLEKSRLLSDRFSAERPKGSFSTLEIQRTEQGDSAMYLCASSPGSNYEQYFGPGTRLTVT.